These 20 T cell receptor beta chains originate from one sample sequenced in a study of T cell responses to AZD1222 COVID-19 vaccine. Generated by immunoSEQ multiplex PCR, the TCRdb table keeps only in-frame clones and is missing some. This sample has 110,000 or so clones, with over 75% found just once. The sample here was peripheral blood, taken on day 0 of MenACWY control vaccination. These receptor sequences come from an adult in good health.

CDR3 amino acids: CASSRGGSYEQYF. Here the CDR3 DNA reads TGTGCCAGCAGCAGGGGCGGCTCCTACGAGCAGTACTTC. The genes are TRBV7-9 and TRBJ2-7, with D possibly matching TRBD1 (5 bases). The ends were cut back, 5 bases at V and 0 bases at J, with 8 bases in the middle. The CDR3 totals 13 residues. Germline V gene data show CDR1 as SEHNR and CDR2 as FQNEAQ (reference sequence).

This chain uses TRBV5-4 with TRBJ1-2, with D perhaps matching TRBD1 (5 bases). Trimming pared 0 bases from V and 6 bases from J, leaving 15 bases between. CDR1 and CDR2 from the germline V gene are SGHNT and YYREEE (reference sequence). The CDR3 has 15 amino acids. CDR3 bases: TGTGCCAGCAGCTTGGAAGAACAGGCCCCTCATGGCTACACCTTC. The encoded protein is CASSLEEQAPHGYTF.

V is TRBV27 and J is TRBJ1-5; D is undetermined. This CDR3 spans 14 amino acids. With 6 bases removed from V and 3 bases from J, the gap between germline ends came to 12 bases. From germline, CDR1 is MNHEY and CDR2 SMNVEV (reference sequence). CDR3 protein: CASRALGYNQPQHF. The CDR3 DNA reads as TGTGCCAGCAGGGCCCTGGGCTACAATCAGCCCCAGCATTTT.

This rearrangement joins TRBV2 to TRBJ1-6; TRBD1 might be the D (5 bases). Trimming took off 2 bases at V and 6 bases at J, with 17 bases between the two ends. CDR3 length: 17 amino acids. CDR1 and CDR2 (germline): SNHLY, FYNNEI. CDR3: CASSELGSRQINSPLHF. The DNA of the CDR3 is TGTGCCAGCAGTGAATTGGGGTCTAGACAGATTAATTCACCCCTCCACTTT.

The chain carries TRBV9 and TRBJ1-3; D gene uncertain. CDR1 is SGDLS, CDR2 YYNGEE, per germline. V was shortened by 3 bases and J by 0 bases, with 4 bases between the two germline ends. This CDR3 has 13 residues. CDR3 loop: CASSGYSGNTIYF. In DNA form, the CDR3 reads TGTGCCAGCAGCGGTTACTCTGGAAACACCATATATTTT.

In DNA form, the CDR3 reads TGTGCCAGCAGTTTAGCCAGCGGGAGGTCTACCGGGGAGCTGTTTTTT. Translated, it gives CASSLASGRSTGELFF. V gene TRBV27 combines with J gene TRBJ2-2; TRBD2 matches 9 bases. The CDR3 contains 16 residues. Germline CDR1 reads MNHEY; CDR2 reads SMNVEV (reference sequence). J lost 5 bases, V lost 2 bases, and 6 bases had no gene match.

The chain couples TRBV20-1 to TRBJ1-5, with TRBD1 as a possible D gene (5 bases). The CDR3 spans 15 residues. The germline V gene encodes CDR1 DFQATT and CDR2 SNEGSKA (reference sequence). V lost 3 bases to trimming and J lost 4 bases, with 16 bases between them. CDR3 in amino acids: CSASWATDGNQPQHF. The CDR3 nucleotides are TGCAGTGCTAGTTGGGCGACAGACGGGAATCAGCCCCAGCATTTT.

This clone was picked up one time. This chain joins TRBV6-4 and TRBJ1-2, with D perhaps TRBD1 (6 bases). CDR1 is MRHNA, CDR2 SNTAGT, per germline. With 9 bases removed from V and 2 bases from J, the gap between germline ends came to 16 bases. The length of the CDR3 is 14 residues. CDR3 amino acids: CARSQGIANYGYTF. The CDR3 DNA reads as TGTGCCAGATCTCAGGGGATCGCAAACTATGGCTACACCTTC.

J is TRBJ2-2 and V is TRBV30, with 7 bases identical to TRBD2. The germline CDR1 and CDR2 sequences are GTSNPN and SVGIG (reference sequence). The CDR3 loop spans 13 amino acids. The CDR3 loop is CALTREWAGELFF. CDR3 DNA sequence: TGTGCTCTGACGCGGGAGTGGGCCGGGGAGCTGTTTTTT.

V is TRBV30 and J is TRBJ1-4; possibly TRBD1 for D (5 bases). The CDR3 has 15 residues. Trimming left V 1 base short and J 8 bases short, with 17 bases between. Germline lookup yields CDR1 GTSNPN and CDR2 SVGIG (reference sequence). CDR3 residues: CAWSARGVSNEKLFF. The CDR3 DNA reads as TGTGCCTGGAGTGCTCGGGGGGTTTCGAACGAAAAACTGTTTTTT.

The chain is built from TRBV28 and TRBJ1-5, with TRBD1 matching 9 bases. The germline V gene has CDR1 MDHEN and CDR2 SYDVKM. With 8 bases clipped from V and 3 bases from J, the junction kept 2 bases outside the gene matches. The CDR3 covers 13 residues. Here the CDR3 reads CASGDRANQPQHF. CDR3 nucleotide sequence: TGTGCCAGCGGGGACAGGGCCAATCAGCCCCAGCATTTT.

V and J are TRBV9 and TRBJ1-2, with D unresolved. The V and J ends lost 0 bases and 9 bases respectively, with 15 bases between them. The CDR3 covers 14 residues. Germline V CDR1 and CDR2: SGDLS, YYNGEE. The CDR3 region has the DNA TGTGCCAGCAGCGTAGCATCTCAGTCGGCGAGCTACACCTTC. Encoded protein: CASSVASQSASYTF. The full variable domain, its missing parts supplied by reference TRBV9 and TRBJ1-2, is DSGVTQTPKHLITATGQRVTLRCSPRSGDLSVYWYQQSLDQGLQFLIQYYNGEERAKGNILERFSAQQFPDLHSELNLSSLELGDSALYFCASSVASQSASYTFGSGTRLTVV.

The J gene is TRBJ2-2, the V gene TRBV3-1 (or the pseudogene TRBV3-2), with a tentative D call TRBD1 (5 bases). Germline V gene data show CDR1 as LGHDT and CDR2 as YNNKEL (reference sequence). Between the trimmed V and J ends, which lost 4 bases and 0 bases, there was a span of 12 bases. This CDR3 is built from 16 residues. The CDR3 bases are TGTGCCAGCAGCCTCGACAGCGCACCGAACACCGGGGAGCTGTTTTTT. Amino acid sequence: CASSLDSAPNTGELFF.

This sequence joins TRBV27 and TRBJ1-2; 7 bases line up with TRBD1. Germline values: CDR1 MNHEY, CDR2 SMNVEV (reference sequence). V was clipped by 5 bases and J by 7 bases; unmatched bases: 16. CDR3 length equals 16 residues. CDR3 coding DNA: TGTGCCAGCAGTCCCTTGACAGGGAGGTCCCAAGGTGGCTACACCTTC. Translated, it gives CASSPLTGRSQGGYTF.

This clone has only a few counts. This chain connects TRBV30 to TRBJ1-5, with TRBD1 matching over 8 bases. Germline V CDR1 and CDR2: GTSNPN, SVGIG (reference sequence). V dropped 5 bases and J dropped 4; count of bases not matched to a gene: 4. This CDR3 spans 13 amino acids. This CDR3 reads CAWDRGRNQPQHF. Here the CDR3 DNA reads TGTGCCTGGGACAGGGGAAGGAATCAGCCCCAGCATTTT.

This rearrangement joins TRBV4-3 to TRBJ1-4, with TRBD1 identical over 8 bases. This CDR3 is 16 amino acids long. V lost 2 bases, J lost 6 bases, and 8 bases stayed unmatched. Germline V gene data show CDR1 as LGHNA and CDR2 as YSLEER. In DNA, the CDR3 is TGCGCCAGCAGCCAAACCAACCAGGGGGCGTATGAAAAACTGTTTTTT. Protein: CASSQTNQGAYEKLFF.

This clone has just a few counts. J is TRBJ2-7 and V is TRBV5-4; D ambiguous. Germline V gives CDR1 SGHNT, CDR2 YYREEE (reference sequence). V dropped 2 bases and J dropped 2 bases, with 11 bases sitting between them. This CDR3 is 14 amino acids long. The CDR3 spells CASSLSGLTYEQYF. CDR3 sequence (DNA): TGTGCCAGCAGCTTATCCGGGCTAACCTACGAGCAGTACTTC.

The V gene is TRBV19, the J gene TRBJ2-5, with D possibly TRBD2 on 5 matching bases. CDR1 is LNHDA, CDR2 SQIVND, per germline (reference sequence). The CDR3 contains 12 residues. V lost 3 bases to trimming and J lost 5 bases, with 7 bases between them. The CDR3 nucleotides read TGTGCCAGTAGTATGGGCGGGGAGACCCAGTACTTC. As protein: CASSMGGETQYF.

The chain recombines TRBV28 with TRBJ2-4, with D perhaps TRBD2 (6 bases). This CDR3 spans 16 amino acids. Germline loops: CDR1 MDHEN, CDR2 SYDVKM. Trimming pared 3 bases from V and 2 bases from J, leaving 14 bases between. This CDR3 reads CASSFGGADPKNIQYF. CDR3 coding DNA: TGTGCCAGCAGTTTCGGAGGGGCCGACCCCAAAAACATTCAGTACTTC.

This clone was counted a few times. The J gene is TRBJ1-5, the V gene TRBV20-1; 12 bases line up with TRBD1. The germline gives CDR1 DFQATT, CDR2 SNEGSKA (reference sequence). This CDR3 region has 15 residues. J lost 7 bases, V lost 3 bases, and 7 bases had no gene match. The CDR3 region is CSASPGQGAFQPQHF. Written as DNA, the CDR3 is TGCAGTGCTAGTCCGGGACAGGGGGCTTTCCAGCCCCAGCATTTT.